The 19 T cell receptor beta chains given below trace back to one sample, sequenced in a study of cytomegalovirus exposure and HLA in healthy donors. Clones were read by immunoSEQ multiplex PCR, and TCRdb kept only the in-frame ones, dropping some. The sample contains about 160,000 clones, over 80% of which appear only once. Sequenced input: PBMCs. The origin of the receptors is a man aged 30-40 years in good health and CMV-seropositive.

The gene calls are TRBV4-3 and TRBJ2-1, with a tentative D call TRBD2 (5 bases). Trimming took 0 bases from V and 0 from J, leaving 12 bases between them. Germline V gives CDR1 LGHNA, CDR2 YSLEER. The CDR3 is made up of 17 amino acids. The CDR3 protein is CASSQDETGSSYNEQFF. The DNA for the CDR3 is TGCGCCAGCAGCCAAGATGAAACGGGGTCCTCCTACAATGAGCAGTTCTTC.

The rearrangement uses TRBV11-1 and TRBJ2-5; 11 positions match TRBD1. CDR3 length equals 16 residues. V dropped 5 bases and J dropped 3; count of bases not matched to a gene: 8. Germline loops: CDR1 SGHAT, CDR2 FQDESV (reference sequence). CDR3 coding DNA: TGTGCCAGCAGCGCTTCCGGGACAGGGGGGAAAGAGACCCAGTACTTC. It specifies CASSASGTGGKETQYF.

The chain carries TRBV10-2 and TRBJ2-5; TRBD2 aligns across 10 bases. The germline CDR1 and CDR2 sequences are WSHSY and SAAADI. CDR3 length: 15 residues. V gave up 4 bases and J gave up 5 bases; unmatched junction bases: 7. CDR3 DNA: TGCGCCAGCAGTGCTCTAGCGGGGGTGAGGGAGACCCAGTACTTC. It is translated as CASSALAGVRETQYF.

The rearrangement links TRBV4-1 to TRBJ2-3; D might be TRBD2 (6 bases). V lost 3 bases, J lost 0 bases, and 7 bases lay in between. Germline lookup yields CDR1 MGHRA and CDR2 YSYEKL. The CDR3 totals 14 residues. In DNA form, the CDR3 reads TGCGCCAGCAGCCATGGGGGGAGCACAGATACGCAGTATTTT. This encodes CASSHGGSTDTQYF.

The DNA of the CDR3 is TGTGCCAGCAGCCCAAGGGCCGTAGGCAGGGACACCGGGGAGCTGTTTTTT. The encoded protein is CASSPRAVGRDTGELFF. The chain employs TRBV7-2 and TRBJ2-2; D possibly corresponds to TRBD1 (5 bases). CDR1 is SGHTA, CDR2 FQGNSA, per germline. V lost 5 bases and J 3 bases, leaving 19 bases between the germline ends. CDR3 length equals 17 residues. The variable domain in full, with the rest retrieved from reference TRBV7-2 and TRBJ2-2, is GAGVSQSPSNKVTEKGKDVELRCDPISGHTALYWYRQSLGQGLEFLIYFQGNSAPDKSGLPSDRFSAERTGGSVSTLTIQRTQQEDSAVYLCASSPRAVGRDTGELFFGEGSRLTVL.

This clone has more than one count but fewer than ten. Other DNA sequences in this sample translate to the same CDR3. This chain joins TRBV5-1 and TRBJ2-3, with a possible D match to TRBD2 (5 bases). Germline V gene lookup returns CDR1 SGHRS and CDR2 YFSETQ. The CDR3 sequence is 14 residues long. Trimming removed 4 bases from V and 0 bases from J, with 9 bases in between. This CDR3 reads CASSETGSTDTQYF. The CDR3, as DNA: TGCGCCAGCAGCGAGACGGGGAGCACAGATACGCAGTATTTT.

In this sample, this clone turned up once. V usage is TRBV6-5 and J usage is TRBJ2-1; perhaps TRBD2 as D (6 bases). V lost 7 bases to trimming and J lost 0 bases, with 13 bases between them. This CDR3 has 15 amino acids. Germline-derived CDR1 and CDR2 are MNHEY and SVGAGI. The CDR3 protein is CASTPDGSSYNEQFF. The CDR3 DNA is TGTGCCAGCACCCCAGACGGGAGCTCCTACAATGAGCAGTTCTTC.

The chain couples TRBV29-1 to TRBJ2-1, with TRBD1 identical over 10 bases. The CDR3 is made up of 13 amino acids. Germline CDR1 reads SQVTM; CDR2 reads ANQGSEA. With 5 bases clipped from V and 10 bases from J, the junction kept 8 bases outside the gene matches. DNA of the CDR3: TGCAGCGTTATTCCGGGACAGGGGAGCGAGCAGTTCTTC. Its protein is CSVIPGQGSEQFF.

The gene calls are TRBV29-1 and TRBJ1-3; D gene uncertain. Trimming cost V 5 bases and J 0 bases, with 8 bases left between them. The CDR3 consists of 13 residues. Germline values: CDR1 SQVTM, CDR2 ANQGSEA. Here the CDR3 DNA reads TGCAGCGTTCGCGGGCGCTCTGGAAACACCATATATTTT. Amino acids: CSVRGRSGNTIYF.

About this clone: Other nucleotide sequences in the sample specify the same CDR3. The chain combines TRBV5-1 with TRBJ2-5, with D uncertain. Germline assignment: CDR1 SGHRS and CDR2 YFSETQ. The CDR3 consists of 14 residues. V was pared by 2 bases and J by 1 base, with 9 bases between. CDR3 sequence (DNA): TGCGCCAGCAGCTTCCGTCAGGCCCAAGAGACCCAGTACTTC. Translation gives CASSFRQAQETQYF.

This chain links TRBV7-6 with TRBJ2-3; maybe TRBD2 (5 bases). This CDR3 spans 16 amino acids. Trimming took off 1 base at V and 4 bases at J, with 15 bases between the two ends. Germline V gene lookup returns CDR1 SGHVS and CDR2 FNYEAQ. This CDR3 reads CASSLVESGFSDTQYF. The DNA of the CDR3 is TGTGCCAGCAGCTTAGTAGAGTCGGGGTTCTCAGATACGCAGTATTTT.

This clone has just one count. The rearrangement links TRBV14 to TRBJ2-7; D may be TRBD1 (6 bases). Trimming removed 5 bases from V and 5 bases from J, with 19 bases in between. The germline gives CDR1 SGHDN, CDR2 FVKESK. The CDR3 is made up of 15 amino acids. DNA for the CDR3: TGTGCCAGCAGCGGATCGTGGTGGCAGGGGAACGAGCAGTACTTC. Its translation is CASSGSWWQGNEQYF.

V is TRBV6-5 and J is TRBJ1-1; 9 bases map to TRBD1. This CDR3 comprises 12 residues. The germline V gene encodes CDR1 MNHEY and CDR2 SVGAGI. V was pared by 5 bases and J by 11 bases, with 6 bases of the junction left unmatched. The CDR3 sequence: CASSLQGARAFF. The CDR3 DNA is TGTGCCAGCAGTCTACAGGGGGCGAGGGCTTTCTTT.

The chain links TRBV11-2 to TRBJ2-5, with 10 bases fitting TRBD1. With 1 base clipped from V and 6 bases from J, the junction kept 8 bases outside the gene matches. CDR3 length equals 16 residues. Germline lookup yields CDR1 SGHAT and CDR2 FQNNGV. DNA for the CDR3: TGTGCCAGCAGCTTAGCGACGACAGGGGGCGGGAAGACCCAGTACTTC. Translating gives CASSLATTGGGKTQYF.

The chain combines TRBV4-1 with TRBJ1-2; D is perhaps TRBD1 (6 bases). CDR3 length: 14 amino acids. Germline CDR1 reads MGHRA; CDR2 reads YSYEKL. Trimming stripped 8 bases from V and 5 bases from J, with 18 bases between. The CDR3 sequence: CASAVTGTRYGYTF. The CDR3 DNA reads TGCGCCAGCGCCGTAACAGGGACCCGTTATGGCTACACCTTC.

The chain uses TRBV5-5 and TRBJ1-2, with 9 bases identical to TRBD1. The CDR3 has 14 residues. The trim removed 3 bases at V and 8 bases at J, leaving 8 bases unmatched. Germline CDR1 is SGHKS and CDR2 is YYEKEE (reference sequence). The DNA of the CDR3 is TGTGCCAGCAGCTCGGGGACAGGGAGAAACGGCTACACCTTC. It is translated as CASSSGTGRNGYTF.

The chain combines TRBV19 with TRBJ1-3; tentatively, D is TRBD1 (6 bases). With 6 bases removed from V and 0 bases from J, the gap between germline ends came to 12 bases. CDR3 length equals 15 residues. Germline assignment: CDR1 LNHDA and CDR2 SQIVND (reference sequence). CDR3 coding DNA: TGTGCCAGTAGAAGCTTGACAGGCTCTGGAAACACCATATATTTT. Translated: CASRSLTGSGNTIYF.

The chain has TRBV14 and TRBJ1-5; 7 nucleotides align to TRBD1. The CDR3 has 19 residues. Germline assignment: CDR1 SGHDN and CDR2 FVKESK. After removal of 0 bases from V and 6 bases from J, the junction contained 17 bases not matched to a gene. The CDR3 loop is CASSQEKAGGIPRGQPQHF. The CDR3 nucleotides are TGTGCCAGCAGCCAAGAGAAGGCAGGGGGAATCCCTAGGGGTCAGCCCCAGCATTTT.

This clone was recorded a few times. This chain uses TRBV5-1 with TRBJ2-5, with TRBD2 matching 12 bases. The CDR3 is made up of 15 amino acids. The germline V gene has CDR1 SGHRS and CDR2 YFSETQ. Trimming cost V 5 bases and J 3 bases; bases outside gene matches: 5. In nucleotides, the CDR3 is TGCGCCAGCAGAAGGGCTAGCGGGGGGGAAGAGACCCAGTACTTC. Residues: CASRRASGGEETQYF.